This record concerns one T cell receptor (beta chain) sequence. Its antigen remains unknown. Unique molecular identifiers were used to barcode this TCRbeta library. TCRdb independently ran MiXCR on the PCR reads; one entry per CDR3 protein. The sample lists roughly 340,000 distinct CDR3 sequences; around 15% were seen once. Germline CDR1 SGHAT, CDR2 FQNNGV. Trimming removed 5 bases at V and 2 bases at J, with 9 bases between. This CDR3 is built from 13 residues. The data originate from a study of T-cell reconstitution after alpha-beta-depleted transplantation in children. The study's findings and limits: T-cell numbers and diversity, one year after transplant, stemmed largely from T cells that were newly produced. Surviving recipient T cells and thymic progenitors accounted for the high day-60 TCRbeta diversity observed in some patients.

The source was PBMCs, mostly from graft donor cells, collected 360 days after TCRalphabeta/CD19-depleted stem cell transplant. The receptor comes from a male patient between 2 and 10 years old who had a stem cell transplant for acute lymphoblastic leukemia, so the T cells may come from the graft donor. This chain uses TRBV11-2 with TRBJ1-2; the D is unclear. In nucleotides, the CDR3 is TGTGCCAGCAGCCAGCATGGCAACTATGGCTACACCTTC. Amino acids: CASSQHGNYGYTF.